This TCR beta chain was recorded in a study of blood T cell repertoires in COVID-19. Germline CDR1 MNHEY, CDR2 SVGAGI. CDR3 length: 15 amino acids. The trim removed 6 bases at V and 4 bases at J, leaving 10 bases unmatched. Repertoires were generated with immunoSEQ multiplex PCR, while TCRdb's copy carries only in-frame clones and drops some. The data hold roughly 100,000 clones, with 80% to 95% observed a single time. The sequenced sample consisted of peripheral blood. This clonotype was sampled from a man aged 18 to 29 with acute or convalescent COVID-19. This sequence joins TRBV6-5 and TRBJ2-7, with 9 bases aligning to TRBD1. CDR3 nucleotides: TGTGCCAGCAGACAAAGACAGGGGGTTTTATACGAGCAGTACTTC. This codes for CASRQRQGVLYEQYF.